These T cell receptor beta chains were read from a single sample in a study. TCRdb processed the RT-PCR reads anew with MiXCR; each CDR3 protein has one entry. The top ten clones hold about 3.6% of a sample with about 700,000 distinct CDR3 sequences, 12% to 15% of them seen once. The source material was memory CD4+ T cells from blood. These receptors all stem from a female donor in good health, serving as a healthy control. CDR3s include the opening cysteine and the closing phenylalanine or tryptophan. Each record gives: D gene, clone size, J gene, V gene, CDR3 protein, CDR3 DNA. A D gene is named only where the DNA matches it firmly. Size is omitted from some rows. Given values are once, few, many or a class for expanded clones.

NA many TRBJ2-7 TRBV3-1 CASSQEPPYEQYF TGTGCCAGCAGCCAAGAACCCCCATACGAGCAGTACTTC
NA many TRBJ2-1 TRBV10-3 CAISESERLQFF TGTGCCATCAGTGAGTCGGAGCGGTTGCAGTTCTTC
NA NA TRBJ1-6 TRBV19 CASSIQEGNSPLHF TGTGCCAGTAGTATACAAGAGGGAAATTCACCCCTCCACTTT
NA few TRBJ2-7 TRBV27 CASGNSGSGYEQYF TGTGCCAGCGGCAACTCAGGTTCCGGGTACGAGCAGTACTTC
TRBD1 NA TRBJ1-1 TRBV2 CASASGTGGFTEAFF TGTGCCAGCGCATCCGGGACAGGGGGGTTCACTGAAGCTTTCTTT
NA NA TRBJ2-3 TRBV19 CASSQPTSTDTQYF TGTGCCAGTAGCCAACCCACTAGCACAGATACGCAGTATTTT
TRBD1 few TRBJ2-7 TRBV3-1 CASSPEDRVRDEQYF TGTGCCAGCAGCCCAGAGGACAGGGTCCGAGACGAGCAGTACTTC
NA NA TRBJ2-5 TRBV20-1 CSARGDSRFHYQETQYF TGCAGTGCTAGAGGGGACTCTCGGTTTCACTACCAAGAGACCCAGTACTTC
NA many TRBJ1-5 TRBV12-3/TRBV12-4 CASSFSGGNQPQHF TGTGCCAGCAGCTTCAGTGGCGGCAATCAGCCCCAGCATTTT
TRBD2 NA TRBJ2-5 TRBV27 CASSLFGLAGGQESQYF TGTGCCAGCAGTTTATTCGGACTAGCGGGAGGGCAAGAGTCCCAGTACTTC
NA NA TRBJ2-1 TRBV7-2 CASSFSSGGYNEQFF TGTGCCAGCAGCTTTTCGTCTGGGGGCTACAATGAGCAGTTCTTC
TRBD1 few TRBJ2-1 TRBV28 CASSLIPGTGDNEQFF TGTGCCAGCAGTTTGATTCCAGGGACAGGGGATAATGAGCAGTTCTTC
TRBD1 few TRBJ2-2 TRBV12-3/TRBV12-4 CASSFHGQGAILGELFF TGTGCCAGCAGTTTCCATGGACAGGGGGCGATTCTCGGGGAGCTGTTTTTT
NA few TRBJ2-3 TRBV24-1 CATSELGIGTDTQYF TGTGCCACCAGTGAGTTGGGGATAGGGACAGATACGCAGTATTTT
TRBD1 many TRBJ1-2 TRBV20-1 CSASGGGYGYTF TGCAGTGCTTCAGGGGGCGGCTATGGCTACACCTTC
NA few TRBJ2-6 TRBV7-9 CASSPRPASGANVLTF TGTGCCAGCAGCCCTCGTCCGGCCTCTGGGGCCAACGTCCTGACTTTC
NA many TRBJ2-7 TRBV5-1 CASSLTRAYEQYF TGCGCCAGCAGCCTGACTAGAGCCTACGAGCAGTACTTC
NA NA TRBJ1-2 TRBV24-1 CATSDPGQQNYGYTF TGTGCCACCAGTGATCCAGGACAACAAAACTATGGCTACACCTTC
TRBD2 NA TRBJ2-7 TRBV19 CASSPWTSGSFYEQYF TGTGCCAGTAGCCCATGGACTAGCGGGAGTTTCTACGAGCAGTACTTC
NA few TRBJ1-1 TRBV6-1 CASSEVIGNTEAFF TGTGCCAGCAGTGAAGTCATCGGGAACACTGAAGCTTTCTTT
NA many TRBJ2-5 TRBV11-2 CASSPGIQETQYF TGTGCCAGCAGCCCGGGGATACAAGAGACCCAGTACTTC
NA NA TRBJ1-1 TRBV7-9 CASNLISDTEAFF TGTGCCAGCAACTTAATAAGTGACACTGAAGCTTTCTTT
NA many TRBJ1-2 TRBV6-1 CASSSDSGGYTF TGTGCCAGCAGTTCGGATAGCGGTGGCTACACCTTC
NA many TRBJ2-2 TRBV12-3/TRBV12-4 CASSLGGGKTGELFF TGTGCCAGCAGTTTAGGGGGAGGTAAAACCGGGGAGCTGTTTTTT
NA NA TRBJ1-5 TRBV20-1 CSAVSGNQPQHF TGCAGTGCTGTATCGGGCAATCAGCCCCAGCATTTT
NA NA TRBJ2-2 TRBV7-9 CASSADVSLNTGELFF TGTGCCAGCAGCGCGGACGTCAGTTTGAACACCGGGGAGCTGTTTTTT
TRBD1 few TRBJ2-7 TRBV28 CASSSPPGQGAEQYF TGTGCCAGCAGTTCCCCCCCTGGACAGGGGGCCGAGCAGTACTTC
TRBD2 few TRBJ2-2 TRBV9 CASGVLAGFTGELFF TGTGCCAGCGGCGTACTAGCGGGGTTCACCGGGGAGCTGTTTTTT
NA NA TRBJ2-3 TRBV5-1 CASSLDWGTDTQYF TGCGCCAGCAGCTTGGACTGGGGCACAGATACGCAGTATTTT
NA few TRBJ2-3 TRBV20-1 CSAESRTDTQYF TGCAGTGCAGAGAGTAGAACAGATACGCAGTATTTT
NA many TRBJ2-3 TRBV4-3 CASSQTTSSTQYF TGCGCCAGCAGCCAAACAACTAGTAGTACGCAGTATTTT
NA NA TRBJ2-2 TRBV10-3 CAISVGGELFF TGTGCCATCAGTGTCGGGGGGGAGCTGTTTTTT